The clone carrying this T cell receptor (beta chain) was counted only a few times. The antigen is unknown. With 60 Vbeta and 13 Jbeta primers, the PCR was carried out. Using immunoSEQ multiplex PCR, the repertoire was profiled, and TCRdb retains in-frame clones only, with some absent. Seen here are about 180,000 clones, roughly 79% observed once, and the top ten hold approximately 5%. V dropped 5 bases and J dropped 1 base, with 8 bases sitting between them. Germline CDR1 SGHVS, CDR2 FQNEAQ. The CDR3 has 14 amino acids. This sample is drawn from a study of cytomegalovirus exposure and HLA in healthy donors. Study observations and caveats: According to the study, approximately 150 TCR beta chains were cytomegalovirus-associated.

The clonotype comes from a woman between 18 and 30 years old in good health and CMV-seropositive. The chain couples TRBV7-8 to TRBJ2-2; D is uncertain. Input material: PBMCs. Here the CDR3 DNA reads TGTGCCAGCAGCAACCGACTGAACACCGGGGAGCTGTTTTTT. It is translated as CASSNRLNTGELFF.